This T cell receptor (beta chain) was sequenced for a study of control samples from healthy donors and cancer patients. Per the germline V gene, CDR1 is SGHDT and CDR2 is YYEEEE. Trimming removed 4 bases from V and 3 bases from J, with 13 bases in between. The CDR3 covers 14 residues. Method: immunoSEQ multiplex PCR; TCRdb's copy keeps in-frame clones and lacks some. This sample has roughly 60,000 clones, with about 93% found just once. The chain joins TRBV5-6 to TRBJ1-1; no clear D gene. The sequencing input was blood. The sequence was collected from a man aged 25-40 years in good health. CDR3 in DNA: TGTGCCAGCAGCCCAGTGGCCCGGGACACTGAAGCTTTCTTT. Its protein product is CASSPVARDTEAFF.